Below, 18 T cell receptor beta chains from the same sample are listed, as sequenced in a study of identical twins (dated by TCRdb to between 2015 and 2016). Libraries were constructed by 5' RACE. The run used an Illumina HiSeq 2000. In TCRdb, the public reads were trimmed at Q25 with fastp and aligned with MiXCR, with productive beta chains retained. Identical CDR3 protein sequences are pooled into one entry, listed with their most common genes and DNA. Present in this sample are over 200,000 distinct CDR3 sequences, under 8.5% of which were seen just once. The ten most abundant clones make up roughly 15% of the sample. This same sample was also taken into another study, of T cells expressing NK-cell markers.

The sample taken for sequencing was CD8+ T cells sorted from blood. Receptors originate from a woman between 18 and 29 years old in good health.

This clonotype was seen only a few times. This chain's CDR3 is CASLGGEETQYF. CDR3 nucleotide sequence: TGTGCCAGCCTAGGGGGGGAAGAGACCCAGTACTTC. The chain joins TRBV7-9 to TRBJ2-5; the D gene is possibly TRBD2 (7 bases). The CDR3 contains 12 residues. Trimming cost V 8 bases and J 3 bases, with 10 bases left between them. Germline V gene sequence: CDR1 SEHNR, CDR2 FQNEAQ (reference sequence).

This clonotype was detected ten times or more. V is TRBV12-3 or TRBV12-4 and J is TRBJ2-1; TRBD2 matches at 8 bases. Germline trimming cut 5 bases from V and 3 bases from J; bases unmatched to any gene: 9. The CDR3 length is 16 residues. CDR3 DNA: TGTGCCAGCAGTCCGGGGGGGACTAAGATCTACAATGAGCAGTTCTTC. It is translated as CASSPGGTKIYNEQFF.

The V gene is TRBV6-2 or TRBV6-3, the J gene TRBJ1-2, with 7 bases identical to TRBD1. Per germline, CDR1 MNHEY and CDR2 SVGEGT. CDR3 length: 12 amino acids. The ends lost 5 bases at V and 14 bases at J; junction bases unmatched: 11. The CDR3 protein is CASSPLPLTGTF. CDR3 sequence (DNA): TGTGCCAGCAGTCCACTCCCCCTGACAGGGACCTTC.

The table lists this clonotype with a few counts. The rearrangement joins TRBV6-5 to TRBJ2-2; D gene uncertain. Looked up from germline, CDR1 is MNHEY and CDR2 is SVGAGI. With 0 bases removed from V and 7 bases from J, the gap between germline ends came to 6 bases. The CDR3 sequence is 13 residues long. CDR3 in amino acids: CASSYSLGGELFF. The CDR3 region has the DNA TGTGCCAGCAGTTACTCCCTAGGCGGGGAGCTGTTTTTT.

This clonotype was recorded many times. This sequence joins TRBV12-3 or TRBV12-4 and TRBJ2-7; tentatively, D is TRBD1 (6 bases). The CDR3 totals 13 residues. Trimming left V 7 bases short and J 3 bases short, with 13 bases between. The CDR3 nucleotides are TGTGCCAGCACCATAGGGACACTCTACGAGCAGTACTTC. Amino acids: CASTIGTLYEQYF.

Only a few counts were recorded for this clonotype. The CDR3 loop is CASSSRLAGTHEGATDTQYF. In nucleotides, the CDR3 is TGTGCCAGCAGCTCAAGACTAGCGGGGACCCATGAAGGGGCCACAGATACGCAGTATTTT. V gene TRBV11-2 combines with J gene TRBJ2-3, with 11 bases identical to TRBD2. The ends lost 4 bases at V and 2 bases at J; junction bases unmatched: 17. Germline V gene sequence: CDR1 SGHAT, CDR2 FQNNGV. CDR3 length equals 20 residues.

This clonotype was seen many times. The chain recombines TRBV6-6 with TRBJ1-5, with TRBD1 as a possible D gene (5 bases). CDR3 length equals 13 residues. V shed 4 bases and J shed 2 bases, with 6 bases lying between them. Looked up from germline, CDR1 is MNHNY and CDR2 is SVGAGI (reference sequence). The chain's CDR3 is CASSWGGNQPQHF. The DNA of the CDR3 is TGTGCCAGCAGTTGGGGCGGCAATCAGCCCCAGCATTTT.

This clonotype was observed a few times. This rearrangement joins TRBV12-3 or TRBV12-4 to TRBJ2-1; 14 bases agree with TRBD2. V lost 4 bases to trimming and J lost 10 bases; unmatched junction nucleotides: 6. The CDR3 is made up of 15 amino acids. CDR3 coding DNA: TGTGCCAGCAGTTGGACTAGCGGGGGGCACGGGGAGCAGTTCTTC. This gives the protein CASSWTSGGHGEQFF.

There are many counts of this clonotype. The chain employs TRBV6-1 and TRBJ1-3; D ambiguous. The germline gives CDR1 MNHNS, CDR2 SASEGT. The CDR3 sequence is 14 residues long. Trimming took off 7 bases at V and 4 bases at J, with 14 bases between the two ends. CDR3 amino acids: CASTLSARGNTIYF. In DNA, the CDR3 is TGTGCCAGCACCCTATCCGCCAGGGGAAACACCATATATTTT.

At least ten counts were recorded for this clonotype. The chain has TRBV6-1 and TRBJ1-2, with 9 bases that match TRBD1. The CDR3 sequence is 15 residues long. V was pared by 5 bases and J by 5 bases, with 9 bases of the junction left unmatched. CDR1 and CDR2 (germline): MNHNS, SASEGT. The CDR3 protein is CASSTLQGAEYGYTF. The CDR3 nucleotides read TGTGCCAGCAGTACCCTACAGGGGGCTGAATATGGCTACACCTTC.

As regards this clonotype: This may be a read error: a much more frequent sequence differs by one nucleotide. The gene calls are TRBV5-6 and TRBJ2-1; unclear D gene. Germline V lookup: CDR1 SGHDT, CDR2 YYEEEE. The CDR3 extends over 12 amino acids. CDR3 amino acids: CASSLQANEQLF. The CDR3 DNA reads TGTGCCAGCAGCTTGCAAGCCAATGAGCAGCTCTTC.

The chain links TRBV9 to TRBJ2-3; a weak D match, TRBD2 (6 bases). Deletions cut 2 bases from V and 12 bases from J, with 16 bases between. From germline, CDR1 is SGDLS and CDR2 YYNGEE. This CDR3 comprises 13 residues. CDR3 bases: TGTGCCAGCAGCGTCGACATTCGGGACTTACAGTATTTT. Amino acid sequence: CASSVDIRDLQYF. The full variable domain, its missing parts supplied by reference TRBV9 and TRBJ2-3, is DSGVTQTPKHLITATGQRVTLRCSPRSGDLSVYWYQQSLDQGLQFLIQYYNGEERAKGNILERFSAQQFPDLHSELNLSSLELGDSALYFCASSVDIRDLQYFGPGTRLTVL.

This clonotype occurred a few times. This chain connects TRBV7-2 to TRBJ2-7; D not resolved. Per the germline V gene, CDR1 is SGHTA and CDR2 is FQGNSA. Trimming removed 1 base at V and 5 bases at J, with 9 bases between. The CDR3 is made up of 13 amino acids. This CDR3 reads CASSLGPRDEQYF. CDR3 nucleotides: TGTGCCAGCAGCTTAGGGCCGCGTGACGAGCAGTACTTC.

This clonotype appeared many times. The V and J genes are TRBV5-6 and TRBJ2-1; D uncertain. The CDR3 has 14 amino acids. CDR1 SGHDT and CDR2 YYEEEE come from the germline V gene. Trimming removed 5 bases at V and 0 bases at J, with 9 bases between. Here the CDR3 DNA reads TGTGCCAGCAGTAAGGTTAGCTCCTACAATGAGCAGTTCTTC. Its translation: CASSKVSSYNEQFF.

The sample holds a few counts of this clonotype. Here the CDR3 reads CATSRDLPVGGTSTDTQYF. CDR3 nucleotides: TGTGCCACCAGCAGAGACCTACCCGTCGGCGGGACGAGCACAGATACGCAGTATTTT. The rearrangement uses TRBV15 and TRBJ2-3; D perhaps matches TRBD2 (6 bases). The ends were cut back, 0 bases at V and 0 bases at J, with 19 bases in the middle. This CDR3 is 19 amino acids long. CDR1 is LNHNV, CDR2 YYDKDF, per germline (reference sequence). Full variable domain (rest looked up from reference TRBV15 and TRBJ2-3): DAMVIQNPRYQVTQFGKPVTLSCSQTLNHNVMYWYQQKSSQAPKLLFHYYDKDFNNEADTPDNFQSRRPNTSFCFLDIRSPGLGDTAMYLCATSRDLPVGGTSTDTQYFGPGTRLTVL.

The CDR3 DNA is TGTGCCAGCAGCGAGGGACCAAGCTCCTACGAGCAGTACTTC. This sequence encodes CASSEGPSSYEQYF. This chain links TRBV9 with TRBJ2-7, with D perhaps given as TRBD1 or TRBD2 (5 bases each). Between the trimmed V and J ends, which lost 3 bases and 0 bases, there was a span of 10 bases. CDR3 length: 14 amino acids. Germline CDR1 SGDLS, CDR2 YYNGEE.

The chain employs TRBV7-9 and TRBJ2-3; D is unclear. This CDR3 contains 11 residues. CDR1 SEHNR and CDR2 FQNEAQ come from the germline V gene (reference sequence). Trimming removed 5 bases from V and 6 bases from J, with 6 bases in between. The CDR3 loop reads CASSIRDTQYF. DNA for the CDR3: TGTGCCAGCAGCATTAGGGATACGCAGTATTTT.

The rearrangement links TRBV27 to TRBJ2-1; tentatively, D is TRBD2 (6 bases). The CDR3 loop spans 20 amino acids. V lost 6 bases, J lost 0 bases, and 27 bases lay in between. Per the germline V gene, CDR1 is MNHEY and CDR2 is SMNVEV (reference sequence). As DNA, the CDR3 is TGTGCCAGCAGCTCCCGCTCCTCCCCCGGGGGTACCGGCTCCTACAATGAGCAGTTCTTC. It yields the protein CASSSRSSPGGTGSYNEQFF.